The T cell receptor (beta chain) described here comes from a study of Graves' ophthalmopathy and Graves' hyperthyroidism. Study findings and constraints: A majority of expanded thyroid clonotypes exceeding 0.001 frequency were likewise present in blood.

From RNA, the CDR3 regions of TCR beta chains were amplified and sequenced. A first-round RT-PCR used HTBI primers, followed by a second-round multiplex PCR. TCRdb re-called the multiplex PCR reads with MiXCR, one entry per CDR3 protein. Of around 1.1 million distinct CDR3 sequences in the sample, about two fifths were seen once. A remark on this clonotype: As yet, its antigen is unknown.

The CDR3 has 19 residues. Trimming removed 0 bases from V and 2 bases from J, with 19 bases in between. The germline CDR1 and CDR2 sequences are LNHDA and SQIVND (reference sequence). The rearrangement links TRBV19 to TRBJ2-2, with D possibly TRBD2 on 5 matching bases. Sequenced sample: peripheral blood or thyroid tissue (not recorded which). The source is an adult man with Graves' hyperthyroidism. In nucleotides, the CDR3 is TGTGCCAGTAGTATAGATCGTCGAGGGATCGGACTCAACACCGGGGAGCTGTTTTTT. Its translation is CASSIDRRGIGLNTGELFF.